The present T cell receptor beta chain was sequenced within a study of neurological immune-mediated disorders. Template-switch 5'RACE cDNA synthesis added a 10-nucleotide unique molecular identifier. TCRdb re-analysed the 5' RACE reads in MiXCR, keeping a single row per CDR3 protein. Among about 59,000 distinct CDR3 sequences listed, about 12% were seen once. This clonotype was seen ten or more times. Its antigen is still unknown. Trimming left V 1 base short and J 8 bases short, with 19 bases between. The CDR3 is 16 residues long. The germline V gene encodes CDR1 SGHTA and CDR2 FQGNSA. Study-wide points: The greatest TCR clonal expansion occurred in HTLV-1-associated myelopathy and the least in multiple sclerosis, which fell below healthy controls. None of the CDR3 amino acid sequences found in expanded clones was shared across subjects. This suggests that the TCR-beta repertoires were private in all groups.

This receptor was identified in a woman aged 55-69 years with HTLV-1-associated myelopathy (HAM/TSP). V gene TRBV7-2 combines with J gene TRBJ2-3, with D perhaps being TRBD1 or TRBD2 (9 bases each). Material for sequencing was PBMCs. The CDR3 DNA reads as TGTGCCAGCAGCTTAGATGCGGGAGGGACAGGGAGTACGCAGTATTTT. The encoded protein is CASSLDAGGTGSTQYF.